These T cell receptor beta chains were read from a single sample in a study of T cell repertoires in cytomegalovirus infection. TCRdb re-called the reads with MiXCR, one entry per CDR3 protein. This table has 600,000 to 800,000 distinct CDR3 sequences, approximately 24% appearing once. The material sequenced was CD8+ T cells from PBMCs. All receptors derive from a human donor in good health (CMV status not recorded). Some clones in this sample may be carry-over from other donors' samples. CDR3s include the opening cysteine and the closing phenylalanine or tryptophan. The D gene is left open where the match is weak. Not every row has a clone size; where given, it reads once, few, many or a size class.

cdr3_nt: TGCAGTGCTAGAGAAATAGCGGTTCAAGAGACCCAGTACTTC
cdr3_aa: CSAREIAVQETQYF
clone_size: few
j_call: TRBJ2-5
v_call: TRBV20-1
d_call: .

cdr3_nt: TGTGCCAGTAGAGAATCTAGCTCCTACGAGCAGTACTTC
cdr3_aa: CASRESSSYEQYF
clone_size: few
j_call: TRBJ2-7
v_call: TRBV19
d_call: .

cdr3_nt: TGTGCCAGCAGCTTAGAGATGGTTTTTGGTGGCACCGGGGAGCTGTTTTTT
cdr3_aa: CASSLEMVFGGTGELFF
clone_size: .
j_call: TRBJ2-2
v_call: TRBV7-2
d_call: .

cdr3_nt: TGTGCCAGCAGCTCCCCTGAGGGGGGGAGCACCGGGGAGCTGTTTTTT
cdr3_aa: CASSSPEGGSTGELFF
clone_size: .
j_call: TRBJ2-2
v_call: TRBV4-2
d_call: .

cdr3_nt: TGTGCCAGCAGCTCCGAGGGAGTAGGGATCGCCACCGGGGAGCTGTTTTTT
cdr3_aa: CASSSEGVGIATGELFF
clone_size: few
j_call: TRBJ2-2
v_call: TRBV5-4
d_call: .

cdr3_nt: TGTGCCATCAGTGAAATAGGGAAGGAGACCCAGTACTTC
cdr3_aa: CAISEIGKETQYF
clone_size: many
j_call: TRBJ2-5
v_call: TRBV10-3
d_call: .

cdr3_nt: TGTGCCAGCAGCCAAGAAAATTGGTCGGAACCTTCGGGGCGGGGCGACTCTGGGGCCAACGTCCTGACTTTC
cdr3_aa: CASSQENWSEPSGRGDSGANVLTF
clone_size: .
j_call: TRBJ2-6
v_call: TRBV14
d_call: .

cdr3_nt: TGTGCCAGCAGCCAAGGGGAGGGTTCCACTGAAGCTTTCTTT
cdr3_aa: CASSQGEGSTEAFF
clone_size: .
j_call: TRBJ1-1
v_call: TRBV14
d_call: .

cdr3_nt: TGTGCCAGCAGTGATGGGGCCGCTTTCTTT
cdr3_aa: CASSDGAAFF
clone_size: .
j_call: TRBJ1-1
v_call: TRBV2
d_call: .

cdr3_nt: TGTGCCAGTAGTAAGGGGGCAGGTCAGCCCCAGCATTTT
cdr3_aa: CASSKGAGQPQHF
clone_size: .
j_call: TRBJ1-5
v_call: TRBV19
d_call: TRBD1

cdr3_nt: TGTGCCAGCAGTGAAGGAGGTTTGGGTTCACCCCTCCACTTT
cdr3_aa: CASSEGGLGSPLHF
clone_size: many
j_call: TRBJ1-6
v_call: TRBV25-1
d_call: .

cdr3_nt: TGTGCCAGCAGAAAGAGTTTCCTCACAGATACGCAGTATTTT
cdr3_aa: CASRKSFLTDTQYF
clone_size: few
j_call: TRBJ2-3
v_call: TRBV6-2/TRBV6-3
d_call: .

cdr3_nt: TGTGCCAGCAGTAATCCAGGAGGCAATGAGCAGTTCTTC
cdr3_aa: CASSNPGGNEQFF
clone_size: .
j_call: TRBJ2-1
v_call: TRBV27
d_call: .

cdr3_nt: TGTGCCAGCAGCCCGGGACACAATTACTACAATGAGCAGTTCTTC
cdr3_aa: CASSPGHNYYNEQFF
clone_size: .
j_call: TRBJ2-1
v_call: TRBV6-2/TRBV6-3
d_call: .

cdr3_nt: TGTGCCAGCTCTCCCTGGGGACGGAATATGAACACTGAAGCTTTCTTT
cdr3_aa: CASSPWGRNMNTEAFF
clone_size: .
j_call: TRBJ1-1
v_call: TRBV6-2/TRBV6-3
d_call: .

cdr3_nt: TGTGCCAGCAGAAAGGGACAGGGCCTATTCTATGGCTACACCTTC
cdr3_aa: CASRKGQGLFYGYTF
clone_size: few
j_call: TRBJ1-2
v_call: TRBV7-3
d_call: TRBD1

cdr3_nt: TGTGCCAGCAGCTTAACCCAGCGGACTGAAGCTTTCTTT
cdr3_aa: CASSLTQRTEAFF
clone_size: many
j_call: TRBJ1-1
v_call: TRBV7-6
d_call: .

cdr3_nt: TGTGCCAGCAGCCTACGGACTGAGATTGGTATAGATACGCAGTATTTT
cdr3_aa: CASSLRTEIGIDTQYF
clone_size: .
j_call: TRBJ2-3
v_call: TRBV5-4
d_call: .